These T cell receptor beta chains were read from a single sample in a study of blood T cell repertoires in COVID-19. Assay: immunoSEQ multiplex PCR; the TCRdb copy retains only in-frame clones and omits some. The repertoire consists of approximately 68,000 clones, with approximately 80% occurring once and the leading ten covering about 10%. Source material: peripheral blood. The receptors originated from a woman in her fifties or sixties with acute or convalescent COVID-19. The CDR3 runs from the conserved cysteine through the conserved F or W. The D gene is left open where the match is weak. The listing skips clone size in some rows; elsewhere it reads once, few, many or a size class.

TGTGCCAGCAGCGTACTAGCGGGGGGGCGTGGAGATACGCAGTATTTT	CASSVLAGGRGDTQYF	TRBD2	TRBV2	TRBJ2-3	NA
TGTGCCAGCAGTTACAGGGACAGAGACTACGAGCAGTACTTC	CASSYRDRDYEQYF	TRBD1	TRBV6-6	TRBJ2-7	NA
TGTGCCAGCAGCCCATTTCCGGGACTAGCGGTAGATACGCAGTATTTT	CASSPFPGLAVDTQYF	TRBD2	TRBV13	TRBJ2-3	NA
TGTGCCAGCAGCCAAGATGCGGGGGGCCCGGGCTACACCTTC	CASSQDAGGPGYTF	NA	TRBV4-2	TRBJ1-2	NA
TGTGCCAGCAGTGAAGCAGGGAGTCGAAGGGGCTACACCTTC	CASSEAGSRRGYTF	NA	TRBV6-1	TRBJ1-2	NA
TGTGCCAGCGCGGGACTAGCGGGAGGGCCCGGGGTGGAGACCCAGTACTTC	CASAGLAGGPGVETQYF	TRBD2	TRBV7-8	TRBJ2-5	NA
TGTGCCAGTAGTAAAAGTGGGGAGGCCGGGGAGCTGTTTTTT	CASSKSGEAGELFF	NA	TRBV19	TRBJ2-2	NA
TGTGCCAGTAGAGGACCCCCGGGACAGGCTGCAACTAATGAAAAACTGTTTTTT	CASRGPPGQAATNEKLFF	TRBD1	TRBV19	TRBJ1-4	NA
TGTGCCAGCAGCTTCCAGGGTGCAGTTGGCTACACCTTC	CASSFQGAVGYTF	NA	TRBV3-1/TRBV3-2	TRBJ1-2	NA
TGTGCCAGCAGCTCCCAGGGGGGCGATGAAAAACTGTTTTTT	CASSSQGGDEKLFF	TRBD1	TRBV13	TRBJ1-4	NA
TGTGCCAGCACTGCCGACAGTCAAGAGACCCAGTACTTC	CASTADSQETQYF	NA	TRBV7-9	TRBJ2-5	NA
TGTGCCAGCAGTCGGACAGGGGCGAACATTCAGTACTTC	CASSRTGANIQYF	TRBD1	TRBV12-3/TRBV12-4	TRBJ2-4	NA
TGTGCCAGCAGGGCCGGGACTAGCGGGATTTACGAGCAGTACTTC	CASRAGTSGIYEQYF	TRBD2	TRBV2	TRBJ2-7	NA
TGTGCCAGCAGTCCAGGGGAAGGGACTGAAGCTTTCTTT	CASSPGEGTEAFF	NA	TRBV28	TRBJ1-1	few
TGTGCCAGCAGCCAAGTGGGACTAGCAACAGATACGCAGTATTTT	CASSQVGLATDTQYF	TRBD2	TRBV3-1/TRBV3-2	TRBJ2-3	NA
TGTGCATCTGGTGGAGGTCCAAACACTGAAGCTTTCTTT	CASGGGPNTEAFF	NA	TRBV7-6	TRBJ1-1	NA
TGTGCCAGCAGTTACGGTAGGACTAGCGGGAGAATCTACAATGAGCAGTTCTTC	CASSYGRTSGRIYNEQFF	TRBD2	TRBV6-2/TRBV6-3	TRBJ2-1	few
TGTGCCAGCGGTGAGGGGGCGGGTGGCTACACCTTC	CASGEGAGGYTF	TRBD1	TRBV9	TRBJ1-2	NA
TGTGCCAGCTCTCCAACAGCAAGCGGGAATGAGCAGTTCTTC	CASSPTASGNEQFF	NA	TRBV18	TRBJ2-1	NA
TGTGCCAGCAATGGACAGGCTGGAAACACCATATATTTT	CASNGQAGNTIYF	TRBD1	TRBV2	TRBJ1-3	NA
TGTGCCACCAGCAGAGGGGGAGCGGGGGTCTCCTACAATGAGCAGTTCTTC	CATSRGGAGVSYNEQFF	TRBD2	TRBV15	TRBJ2-1	NA
TGCAGCGTTGAGGGCGGGACAGGGTACAGCGAGCAGTACTTC	CSVEGGTGYSEQYF	TRBD1	TRBV29-1	TRBJ2-7	NA
TGTGCCAGTAGTATAGACTCGGGACAGGGATTCTACGAGCAGTACTTC	CASSIDSGQGFYEQYF	TRBD1	TRBV19	TRBJ2-7	NA
TGTGCCAGCAGTAGGGACGGGGGTCGAAAACTGTTTTTT	CASSRDGGRKLFF	NA	TRBV6-6	TRBJ1-4	once
TGCGCCAGCAGCTCGTCGAACACCGGGGAGCTGTTTTTT	CASSSSNTGELFF	NA	TRBV5-1	TRBJ2-2	NA
TGCGCCAGCAGCGAAAACAGCTTTGGTGTAGCTTTCTTT	CASSENSFGVAFF	NA	TRBV5-1	TRBJ1-1	NA
TGCAGCGTTGAGATGAGCGGGAGGTTCTACAATGAGCAGTTCTTC	CSVEMSGRFYNEQFF	TRBD2	TRBV29-1	TRBJ2-1	NA
TGTGCCAGCAGTTACCGGGACAGGGGGACTGAAGCTTTCTTT	CASSYRDRGTEAFF	TRBD1	TRBV6-5	TRBJ1-1	NA
TGTGCCAGCAGTTTGGGGACTAGCGGGGGCCAATCGGGCGAGACCCAGTACTTC	CASSLGTSGGQSGETQYF	TRBD2	TRBV27	TRBJ2-5	NA
TGTGCCAGCAGTGAAGGGATAATAGTAGCGGGAGGCTCCAATGAGCAGTTCTTC	CASSEGIIVAGGSNEQFF	TRBD2	TRBV2	TRBJ2-1	few
TGTGCCAGCAACTCGAGGGTTAGCAATCAGCCCCAGCATTTT	CASNSRVSNQPQHF	NA	TRBV28	TRBJ1-5	NA
TGCGCCAGCAGCAATACTCCGGGACAGGGATCCGATACGCAGTATTTT	CASSNTPGQGSDTQYF	TRBD1	TRBV5-1	TRBJ2-3	once
TGCGCCAGCACACAAGGGGGTGAGAGCACTGAAGCTTTCTTT	CASTQGGESTEAFF	NA	TRBV5-1	TRBJ1-1	NA
TGTGCCTGGAGTGTAACAAACACTGAAGCTTTCTTT	CAWSVTNTEAFF	NA	TRBV30	TRBJ1-1	NA
TGTGCCAGCAAACCAGTCGGGGTAGGGACCCAGTACTTC	CASKPVGVGTQYF	NA	TRBV2	TRBJ2-5	NA
TGTGCCAGCAGCCAAGTCCCGCGTGGGCAGTATAATTCACCCCTCCACTTT	CASSQVPRGQYNSPLHF	NA	TRBV14	TRBJ1-6	NA
TGCGCCAGCAGCTTTGGGGCAGGGAATGGCTACACCTTC	CASSFGAGNGYTF	NA	TRBV5-1	TRBJ1-2	NA
TGTGCCAGCAGCTTAGCGACCAAGGTTTCCGGGACAGGGGGCTTCCCCCTCCACTTT	CASSLATKVSGTGGFPLHF	TRBD1	TRBV7-2	TRBJ1-6	NA
TGTGCCAGCAGCTTAGGGCAGGGAAGCGGCTACACCTTC	CASSLGQGSGYTF	NA	TRBV11-1	TRBJ1-2	NA
TGTGCCAGCAGTGGACAGGCTTATCCGGAGCAGTATTTT	CASSGQAYPEQYF	NA	TRBV2	TRBJ2-3	NA
TGTGCCAGCAGTTTAGCGCGAGATACGCAGTATTTT	CASSLARDTQYF	NA	TRBV12-3/TRBV12-4	TRBJ2-3	NA
TGTGCCAGCAGCGACGACAGGGAGTTCACTGAAGCTTTCTTT	CASSDDREFTEAFF	TRBD1	TRBV5-4	TRBJ1-1	NA
TGTGCCAGCTCACCGACAGGGACATCCTACGAGCAGTACTTC	CASSPTGTSYEQYF	TRBD1	TRBV18	TRBJ2-7	once
TGTGCCAGCTCACCCTACAGGGGGGACTCTGGAAACACCATATATTTT	CASSPYRGDSGNTIYF	TRBD1	TRBV18	TRBJ1-3	NA
TGCGCCAGCAGCTTGTTTCAGGGCTCAAACTATGGCTACACCTTC	CASSLFQGSNYGYTF	NA	TRBV5-1	TRBJ1-2	NA
TGTGCCAGCAGCTCCTCTTTGGAGGGGCATCTTAACTATGGCTACACCTTC	CASSSSLEGHLNYGYTF	NA	TRBV7-8	TRBJ1-2	NA
TGTGCCAGCAGCCCCACGCCTGTAACCGGGAGGGCCGAAGATACGCAGTATTTT	CASSPTPVTGRAEDTQYF	TRBD2	TRBV3-1/TRBV3-2	TRBJ2-3	once
TGTGCCAGCAGTTTGTGGCAGAACACTGAAGCTTTCTTT	CASSLWQNTEAFF	NA	TRBV27	TRBJ1-1	NA
TGTGCCAGCAGCCATAACAGGGGGCGAAGCACTGAAGCTTTCTTT	CASSHNRGRSTEAFF	TRBD1	TRBV6-5	TRBJ1-1	NA
TGTGCCAGCAGCTTAGTGGGACAGGGCGGTCAGCCCCAGCATTTT	CASSLVGQGGQPQHF	TRBD1	TRBV7-2	TRBJ1-5	NA
TGCGCCAGCAGCATTAGCCAGACGAACACTGAAGCTTTCTTT	CASSISQTNTEAFF	NA	TRBV5-1	TRBJ1-1	NA
TGTGCCAGCAAGGGGCAGGAGAACACTGAAGCTTTCTTT	CASKGQENTEAFF	NA	TRBV6-6	TRBJ1-1	NA
TGTGCCAGCACTAGGTCCGGGGAGCTGTTTTTT	CASTRSGELFF	NA	TRBV2	TRBJ2-2	few
TGTGCCAGCATAGGGCTAGCGGGAGGAGGGCCCTACAATGAGCAGTTCTTC	CASIGLAGGGPYNEQFF	TRBD2	TRBV28	TRBJ2-1	NA
TGTGCCAGCAGTAACAGGGGACAGGCTAGGGGCTACACCTTC	CASSNRGQARGYTF	TRBD1	TRBV28	TRBJ1-2	once
TGTGCCAGCAGTTGGGGGACAGGGGACCCCATTCTCTACAATGAGCAGTTCTTC	CASSWGTGDPILYNEQFF	TRBD1	TRBV28	TRBJ2-1	once
TGCGCCAGCAGCTTGGTTGCCGGGACTGGAAACACCATATATTTT	CASSLVAGTGNTIYF	NA	TRBV5-1	TRBJ1-3	NA